Presented here are 27 T cell receptor beta chains from one specimen sequenced in a study of post-analysis software for immune sequencing data. These receptors have no identified antigens. Built from TCR beta cDNA, the libraries had unique molecular identifiers in them. TCRdb ran MiXCR on the PCR reads and lists one entry per CDR3 protein. The sample has 740,000 or so distinct CDR3 sequences, about 57% seen once. Overall study findings and caveats: Patients carried roughly five TRBV segments more frequently than controls did, and TRBV5-6, TRBV5-1 and TRBV20-1 were among them.

Sequencing used blood. These receptors originate from a girl aged 10 to 17 with multiple sclerosis.

This clonotype was recorded many times. One junction end disagrees with the germline gene, perhaps due to a read error. The rearrangement joins TRBV5-1 to TRBJ2-7; weak D call: TRBD1 (5 bases). The CDR3 runs 12 residues. CDR1 and CDR2 (germline): SGHRS, YFSETQ. CDR3 sequence: CASSLRGYEQYF. The DNA for the CDR3 is TGTGCCAGCAGCTTAAGGGGCTACGAGCAGTACTTC.

The J gene is TRBJ1-2, the V gene TRBV5-5, with TRBD1 matching 7 bases. Looked up from germline, CDR1 is SGHKS and CDR2 is YYEKEE (reference sequence). The CDR3 has 17 amino acids. With V trimmed by 5 bases and J by 3 bases, 16 bases remained unmatched. The CDR3 protein is CASREGQPPLSHYGYTF. In DNA form, the CDR3 reads TGTGCCAGCAGAGAGGGACAGCCGCCCCTTTCTCACTATGGCTACACCTTC.

V is TRBV20-1 and J is TRBJ1-2; weak D call: TRBD1 (5 bases). V was trimmed by 3 bases and J by 7 bases, leaving 12 bases between them. CDR1 DFQATT and CDR2 SNEGSKA come from the germline V gene (reference sequence). The CDR3 covers 12 residues. The DNA of the CDR3 is TGCAGTGCTAGTGCAGGGACGGGTGGCTACACCTTC. Translation gives CSASAGTGGYTF.

CDR3 nucleotide sequence: TGTGCCAGCAGTGAGACCTTTACAGGGACAGATACGCAGTATTTT. Translation: CASSETFTGTDTQYF. The rearrangement links TRBV2 to TRBJ2-3, with D tentatively TRBD1 (6 bases). The V end lost 3 bases, the J end lost 3 bases, and 13 bases lay between the germline ends. CDR3 length: 15 amino acids. Germline CDR1 is SNHLY and CDR2 is FYNNEI.

A remark on this clonotype: A much larger clone lies one base from this, so it may be a read error. The chain recombines TRBV20-1 with TRBJ2-5; maybe TRBD1 (7 bases). The CDR3 sequence is 13 residues long. The germline V gene has CDR1 DFQATT and CDR2 SNEGSKA (reference sequence). The CDR3 DNA is TGCGGTATTCCAGGGGGGATCGGAGAGACCCAGTACTTC. Its translation: CGIPGGIGETQYF.

The gene calls are TRBV29-1 and TRBJ2-5, with a tentative D call TRBD1 (6 bases). The DNA end is a closer match to TRBJ2-7, so the J assignment may be wrong. The CDR3 has 13 amino acids. CDR1 SQVTM and CDR2 ANQGSEA come from the germline V gene. CDR3 amino acids: CSVDLRGTGEQYF. CDR3 coding DNA: TGCAGCGTTGACCTCAGGGGAACGGGCGAGCAGTACTTC.

This clonotype was counted a few times. The chain links TRBV5-1 to TRBJ1-1; D gene ambiguous. The CDR3 contains 15 residues. From germline, CDR1 is SGHRS and CDR2 YFSETQ. The V and J ends lost 3 bases and 0 bases respectively, with 12 bases between them. For the CDR3, the DNA is TGCGCCAGCAGCTCCCTAGGGATTATGAACACTGAAGCTTTCTTT. Protein product: CASSSLGIMNTEAFF.

This clonotype has more than one count but fewer than ten. V gene TRBV5-1 combines with J gene TRBJ2-5; 8 bases are shared with TRBD2. V lost 4 bases to trimming and J lost 5 bases; unmatched junction nucleotides: 7. The V gene's germline CDR1 is SGHRS and CDR2 YFSETQ. The CDR3 has 14 residues. The CDR3 bases are TGCGCCAGCAGCATCGGACTAGCTGGGGAGACCCAGTACTTC. Its protein product is CASSIGLAGETQYF.

This clonotype was counted between two and nine times. The V gene is TRBV20-1, the J gene TRBJ1-2; D gene unclear. CDR3 size: 14 residues. Germline values: CDR1 DFQATT, CDR2 SNEGSKA (reference sequence). Trimming removed 3 bases at V and 3 bases at J, with 14 bases between. The CDR3: CSASGSLNHYGYTF. CDR3 sequence (DNA): TGCAGTGCTAGCGGGTCCTTAAACCACTATGGCTACACCTTC.

V and J are TRBV12-3 or TRBV12-4 and TRBJ1-6, with D possibly being TRBD1 (5 bases). This CDR3 spans 14 amino acids. V was clipped by 5 bases and J by 7 bases, with 12 bases between them. CDR3: CASSTHRYNSPLHF. The CDR3 region has the DNA TGTGCCAGCAGTACCCACAGGTACAATTCACCCCTCCACTTT.

The chain employs TRBV6-4 and TRBJ2-3; 7 bases line up with TRBD2. The CDR3 is 16 residues long. In germline, CDR1 is MRHNA, CDR2 SNTAGT. V dropped 0 bases and J dropped 1; count of bases not matched to a gene: 4. CDR3: CASSDSAGVGTDTQYF. The CDR3 coding sequence is TGTGCCAGCAGTGACTCGGCGGGAGTAGGCACAGATACGCAGTATTTT.

This chain links TRBV20-1 with TRBJ2-1; D is perhaps TRBD1 or TRBD2 (5 bases each). Germline loops: CDR1 DFQATT, CDR2 SNEGSKA (reference sequence). Deletions cut 6 bases from V and 9 bases from J, with 21 bases between. The CDR3 is 14 amino acids. The DNA of the CDR3 is TGCAGTGCGGAGCATCCGGGACCCGTCAGTGAGCAGTTCTTC. Its translation is CSAEHPGPVSEQFF.

This clonotype was recorded a few times. The chain is built from TRBV2 and TRBJ1-5; D gene uncertain. CDR1 is SNHLY and CDR2 is FYNNEI in the germline V gene. V lost 2 bases, J lost 2 bases, and 10 bases lay in between. The CDR3 contains 15 residues. CDR3 protein: CASSERQLGNQPQHF. CDR3 coding DNA: TGTGCCAGCAGTGAACGGCAGTTAGGCAATCAGCCCCAGCATTTT.

The genes are TRBV5-1 and TRBJ2-1; 10 nucleotides align to TRBD1. The CDR3 is 14 residues long. Trimming at V came to 3 bases and at J to 9 bases, leaving 6 bases not matched to a gene. From germline, CDR1 is SGHRS and CDR2 YFSETQ. The CDR3: CASSSRQGAGEQFF. The CDR3, as DNA: TGCGCCAGCAGCTCCAGACAGGGGGCCGGTGAGCAGTTCTTC.

The V and J genes are TRBV15 and TRBJ2-5; D may be TRBD1 (6 bases). Trimming took 1 base from V and 4 from J, leaving 13 bases between them. The CDR3 sequence is 15 residues long. Germline CDR1 is LNHNV and CDR2 is YYDKDF (reference sequence). The DNA of the CDR3 is TGTGCCACCAGCAGAGTTTACGACAGGCCAGAGACCCAGTACTTC. It translates to CATSRVYDRPETQYF.

Of note for this clonotype: A read error may be the cause here, since a much bigger clone is one base away. The genes are TRBV20-1 and TRBJ2-3; 8 positions agree with TRBD2. Losses at the gene ends were 5 bases for V and 2 bases for J; bases not matched to a gene: 9. The CDR3 sequence is 15 residues long. Germline CDR1 and CDR2: DFQATT and SNEGSKA (reference sequence). The CDR3 nucleotides are TGCAGTGCTCGCACTGAGCGGGGGCTCACAGATACGCAGTATTTT. It specifies CSARTERGLTDTQYF.

This rearrangement joins TRBV5-5 to TRBJ2-1; TRBD2 matches 11 bases. Germline lookup yields CDR1 SGHKS and CDR2 YYEKEE (reference sequence). This CDR3 is built from 16 residues. J lost 4 bases, V lost 4 bases, and 7 bases had no gene match. In DNA form, the CDR3 reads TGTGCCAGCAGCCACGTCGGGACTAGCGGTTACAATGAGCAGTTCTTC. Translated: CASSHVGTSGYNEQFF.

This chain links TRBV20-1 with TRBJ2-1; D assignment may be TRBD1 or TRBD2 (5 bases each). The CDR3 length is 15 residues. V was cut by 5 bases and J by 0 bases, with 14 bases left in between. Germline lookup yields CDR1 DFQATT and CDR2 SNEGSKA (reference sequence). CDR3 amino acids: CSAPSRGISYNEQFF. The CDR3 bases are TGCAGTGCTCCCTCGAGGGGTATCTCCTACAATGAGCAGTTCTTC.

The gene calls are TRBV7-2 and TRBJ2-1; possibly TRBD2 for D (6 bases). V lost 2 bases to trimming and J lost 3 bases, with 11 bases between them. CDR3 length: 15 amino acids. CDR1 is SGHTA, CDR2 FQGNSA, per germline. The CDR3 loop reads CASSLTWRDYNEQFF. The DNA of the CDR3 is TGTGCCAGCAGCTTAACCTGGAGGGACTACAATGAGCAGTTCTTC.

This chain uses TRBV2 with TRBJ1-1; TRBD1 is a possible D gene (5 bases). V lost 11 bases to trimming and J lost 1 base, with 11 bases between them. Germline V CDR1 and CDR2: SNHLY, FYNNEI. The CDR3 totals 12 residues. CDR3 protein: CAVQAGNTEAFF. Written as DNA, the CDR3 is TGTGCCGTACAGGCGGGGAACACTGAAGCTTTCTTT.

This chain uses TRBV18 with TRBJ2-3; 7 bases match TRBD2. This CDR3 is built from 15 residues. CDR1 KGHSH and CDR2 LQKENI come from the germline V gene. J lost 4 bases, V lost 3 bases, and 7 bases had no gene match. DNA for the CDR3: TGTGCCAGCTCACCGGGGGGGAGATTTGCAGATACGCAGTATTTT. Amino acids: CASSPGGRFADTQYF.

This clonotype came up a few times. As DNA, the CDR3 is TGCAGCGCACGAGCGGGAGGGAGCTCCTACGAGCAGTACTTC. It codes for CSARAGGSSYEQYF. V gene TRBV29-1 combines with J gene TRBJ2-7; 10 bases agree with TRBD2. With 7 bases clipped from V and 0 bases from J, the junction kept 6 bases outside the gene matches. The CDR3 is made up of 14 amino acids. The germline CDR1 and CDR2 sequences are SQVTM and ANQGSEA.

The chain links TRBV10-3 to TRBJ2-7; 8 bases are a match to TRBD2. Germline CDR1 is ENHRY and CDR2 is SYGVKD. V shed 9 bases, J shed 3 bases, and the junction held 7 bases outside the gene matches. The CDR3 contains 13 residues. The CDR3 protein is CAMAGGSFYEQYF. CDR3 sequence (DNA): TGTGCCATGGCGGGGGGCTCCTTCTACGAGCAGTACTTC.

Comment on this clonotype: The junction does not match germline at one end; this may be a read error. This chain joins TRBV18 and TRBJ2-4; D might be TRBD1 (6 bases). CDR3 length: 15 residues. Germline values: CDR1 KGHSH, CDR2 LQKENI. The CDR3 DNA is TGTGCGAGCTCACCACGATCCAGGGGATTGGGTGAGCAGTACTTC. It is translated as CASSPRSRGLGEQYF.

The V and J genes are TRBV7-9 and TRBJ2-5; D uncertain. The CDR3 length is 11 residues. The germline gives CDR1 SEHNR, CDR2 FQNEAQ (reference sequence). V was pared by 1 base and J by 9 bases, with 6 bases between. The chain's CDR3 is CASSLGVPQYF. CDR3 sequence (DNA): TGTGCCAGCAGCTTAGGGGTGCCCCAGTACTTC.

The rearrangement uses TRBV6-5 and TRBJ1-2; a possible D gene is TRBD1 (6 bases). The CDR3 is 14 amino acids. The germline V gene has CDR1 MNHEY and CDR2 SVGAGI. The ends were cut back, 2 bases at V and 4 bases at J, with 11 bases in the middle. For the CDR3, the DNA is TGTGCCAGCAGTTACGACAGGATCCTCTATGGCTACACCTTC. Protein: CASSYDRILYGYTF.

V gene TRBV10-3 combines with J gene TRBJ1-2; D possibly corresponds to TRBD1 (5 bases). Trimming removed 4 bases from V and 4 bases from J, with 10 bases in between. Germline V gene sequence: CDR1 ENHRY, CDR2 SYGVKD. The CDR3 loop spans 13 amino acids. In DNA form, the CDR3 reads TGTGCCATCAGTGTTGGCGGGACCTATGGCTACACCTTC. Translation: CAISVGGTYGYTF.